Each of the 24 T cell receptor beta chains below was sequenced from the same sample in a study of shared clonotypes between healthy human individuals. Clones were read by immunoSEQ multiplex PCR, and TCRdb kept only the in-frame ones, dropping some. The table shows approximately 98,000 clones, with around 65% occurring only once. The specimen sequenced was memory CD8+ T cells sorted from blood. Subset of the sample: CD45RO+ cells pooled with CCR7-negative TemRA cells. These receptor sequences come from a woman in her 30s in good health.

CDR3 residues: CASSLEQAGYNEQFF. The CDR3 bases are TGCGCCAGCAGCTTGGAACAGGCTGGCTACAATGAGCAGTTCTTC. This chain connects TRBV5-1 to TRBJ2-1; possibly TRBD1 for D (5 bases). The CDR3 covers 15 residues. Per the germline V gene, CDR1 is SGHRS and CDR2 is YFSETQ. Trimming took 0 bases from V and 3 from J, leaving 10 bases between them.

V and J are TRBV25-1 and TRBJ2-1; 7 positions match TRBD2. J lost 8 bases, V lost 1 base, and 8 bases had no gene match. The CDR3 is 15 amino acids. CDR1 and CDR2 from the germline V gene are MGHDK and SYGVNS. The CDR3: CASSESTGGRDEQFF. CDR3 bases: TGTGCCAGCAGTGAATCGACGGGAGGTCGGGATGAGCAGTTCTTC.

This chain links TRBV9 with TRBJ2-3, with D maybe TRBD2 (6 bases). The germline gives CDR1 SGDLS, CDR2 YYNGEE. The ends were cut back, 2 bases at V and 2 bases at J, with 15 bases in the middle. This CDR3 has 16 amino acids. The CDR3: CASSVPRDFNTDTQYF. The CDR3 nucleotides read TGTGCCAGCAGCGTTCCCCGGGACTTTAACACAGATACGCAGTATTTT.

The chain recombines TRBV25-1 with TRBJ2-5; 7 positions agree with TRBD2. The DNA end is more similar to TRBJ2-7, so the J call may be wrong. The CDR3 consists of 13 residues. Germline CDR1 and CDR2: MGHDK and SYGVNS. The chain's CDR3 is CASRDGGGGEQYF. The CDR3 nucleotides are TGTGCCAGCAGGGATGGGGGGGGAGGCGAGCAGTACTTC.

The rearrangement links TRBV6-6 to TRBJ2-3; 8 positions agree with TRBD2. The germline V gene encodes CDR1 MNHNY and CDR2 SVGAGI (reference sequence). Germline trimming cut 4 bases from V and 4 bases from J; bases unmatched to any gene: 7. The CDR3 covers 15 residues. CDR3 protein: CASSLSSGKSDTQYF. CDR3 nucleotides: TGTGCCAGCAGTTTGAGTAGCGGGAAATCAGATACGCAGTATTTT.

The gene calls are TRBV30 and TRBJ2-7; maybe TRBD2 (5 bases). Germline loops: CDR1 GTSNPN, CDR2 SVGIG (reference sequence). There are 13 residues in the CDR3. V was shortened by 0 bases and J by 5 bases, with 11 bases between the two germline ends. CDR3 DNA: TGTGCCTGGAGTGTAATAGCGAGCCACGAGCAGTACTTC. It codes for CAWSVIASHEQYF.

This clone was found a few times. This chain uses TRBV25-1 with TRBJ2-5; tentatively, D is TRBD1 (6 bases). The better agreement between TRBJ2-7 and the DNA end casts doubt on the J call. Per the germline V gene, CDR1 is MGHDK and CDR2 is SYGVNS. This CDR3 spans 16 amino acids. CDR3 in amino acids: CASSENAQGGPYEQYF. The CDR3 DNA sequence: TGTGCCAGCAGTGAAAACGCACAGGGTGGACCCTACGAGCAGTACTTC.

The chain combines TRBV27 with TRBJ2-7; 9 positions agree with TRBD2. This CDR3 has 14 amino acids. The germline V gene has CDR1 MNHEY and CDR2 SMNVEV (reference sequence). J was trimmed by 6 bases and V by 8 bases; bases with no gene match: 11. CDR3: CASGFSGSTLEQYF. The CDR3 DNA follows: TGTGCCAGCGGCTTTAGCGGGAGTACCCTCGAGCAGTACTTC.

This clone has only one observation. The chain couples TRBV21-1 to TRBJ1-4. TRBV21-1 is listed as a pseudogene. There are 15 residues in the CDR3. CDR3: CASSKGEGPDEKLFF. CDR3 bases: TGTGCCAGCAGCAAAGGAGAGGGACCGGATGAAAAACTGTTTTTT.

This sequence joins TRBV18 and TRBJ2-6, with no clear D. The germline gives CDR1 KGHSH, CDR2 LQKENI. Between the trimmed V and J ends, which lost 3 bases and 0 bases, there was a span of 9 bases. CDR3 length: 16 amino acids. CDR3: CASSPEQNSGANVLTF. The CDR3 DNA follows: TGTGCCAGCTCACCGGAGCAGAACTCTGGGGCCAACGTCCTGACTTTC.

The chain is built from TRBV29-1 and TRBJ1-1; possible D gene TRBD1, 6 bases. The V end was cut by 6 bases, the J end by 5 bases, with 22 bases between. The CDR3 runs 15 residues. Germline V gene data show CDR1 as SQVTM and CDR2 as ANQGSEA. In DNA, the CDR3 is TGCAGCGTCAAGGGGGGAACTTTGCCCGGAACTGAAGCTTTCTTT. This codes for CSVKGGTLPGTEAFF.

J is TRBJ2-7 and V is TRBV10-1, with D uncertain. Germline CDR1 reads WNHNN; CDR2 reads SYGVQD (reference sequence). Trimming shortened V by 4 bases and J by 6 bases, and 16 bases separated the two germline ends. This CDR3 contains 14 residues. The CDR3 loop reads CASSGRIVGSEQYF. CDR3 DNA sequence: TGCGCCAGCAGTGGAAGGATCGTTGGGTCCGAGCAGTACTTC.

The chain is built from TRBV19 and TRBJ1-1, with a weak D call TRBD1 (6 bases). V lost 3 bases to trimming and J lost 5 bases, with 10 bases between them. This CDR3 is built from 13 residues. CDR1 and CDR2 from the germline V gene are LNHDA and SQIVND (reference sequence). In DNA, the CDR3 is TGTGCCAGTAGTATGTGGACAGTAACTGAAGCTTTCTTT. This codes for CASSMWTVTEAFF.

This clone was observed at least ten times. The CDR3 nucleotides read TGTGCCAGCAGCGCCTCGACAGAGAACACTGAAGCTTTCTTT. Residues: CASSASTENTEAFF. This chain uses TRBV4-2 with TRBJ1-1, with D perhaps matching TRBD1 (5 bases). The ends were cut back, 5 bases at V and 1 base at J, with 11 bases in the middle. The CDR3 consists of 14 residues. Germline V gene sequence: CDR1 LGHNA, CDR2 YNFKEQ.

The chain carries TRBV7-9 and TRBJ2-5, with D perhaps TRBD2 (5 bases). The end of the DNA fits TRBJ2-7 better, so the J call may be wrong. Germline CDR1 is SEHNR and CDR2 is FQNEAQ (reference sequence). CDR3 length equals 12 residues. CDR3 coding DNA: TGTGCCAGCAGTTTTACGGGGTACGAGCAGTACTTC. This codes for CASSFTGYEQYF.

The chain carries TRBV6-1 and TRBJ2-2; tentative D call: TRBD2 (6 bases). V was cut by 7 bases and J by 3 bases, with 9 bases left in between. The CDR3 length is 13 residues. Per the germline V gene, CDR1 is MNHNS and CDR2 is SASEGT. CDR3 sequence reads: CASTASDTGELFF. The CDR3 coding sequence is TGTGCCAGCACTGCTAGCGACACCGGGGAGCTGTTTTTT.

This chain joins TRBV28 and TRBJ1-5; 8 bases are a match to TRBD1. CDR3 length equals 18 residues. Per the germline V gene, CDR1 is MDHEN and CDR2 is SYDVKM. The V and J ends lost 1 base and 4 bases, in that order; junction bases with no gene match: 12. CDR3 nucleotide sequence: TGTGCCAGCAGTTTATACATTCGAGGACAGGGCATAAATCAGCCCCAGCATTTT. It translates to CASSLYIRGQGINQPQHF. The complete variable domain, with remaining parts taken from reference TRBV28 and TRBJ1-5, reads DVKVTQSSRYLVKRTGEKVFLECVQDMDHENMFWYRQDPGLGLRLIYFSYDVKMKEKGDIPEGYSVSREKKERFSLILESASTNQTSMYLCASSLYIRGQGINQPQHFGDGTRLSIL.

Here the CDR3 DNA reads TGTGCCAGCAGCTTACGTAGAACTAATGAAAAACTGTTTTTT. This codes for CASSLRRTNEKLFF. V usage is TRBV7-2 and J usage is TRBJ1-4; no clear D. This CDR3 has 14 amino acids. V was clipped by 2 bases and J by 1 base, with 5 bases between them. Germline assignment: CDR1 SGHTA and CDR2 FQGNSA.

This chain joins TRBV28 and TRBJ2-3, with 9 nucleotides matching TRBD1. The CDR3 consists of 15 residues. The J segment lost 1 base and the V segment lost 7 bases, leaving 6 bases of the junction unmatched. CDR1 MDHEN and CDR2 SYDVKM come from the germline V gene. The chain's CDR3 is CASNPDRGGTDTQYF. CDR3 DNA sequence: TGTGCCAGCAACCCGGACAGGGGAGGCACAGATACGCAGTATTTT.

The chain is built from TRBV11-3 and TRBJ2-7; D uncertain. The germline gives CDR1 SGHNT, CDR2 YENEEA. This CDR3 is built from 13 residues. V lost 1 base, J lost 2 bases, and 6 bases lay in between. This CDR3 is CASSLGIAYEQYF. The CDR3 DNA follows: TGTGCCAGCAGCTTAGGCATCGCCTACGAGCAGTACTTC.

This chain joins TRBV19 and TRBJ1-4; D is undetermined. Germline CDR1 is LNHDA and CDR2 is SQIVND (reference sequence). Trimming took 5 bases from V and 4 from J, leaving 14 bases between them. This CDR3 comprises 15 residues. In DNA, the CDR3 is TGTGCCAGTAGTGATGGAGAGGGAGGTAATGAAAAACTGTTTTTT. It is translated as CASSDGEGGNEKLFF.

The sample holds a few counts of this clone. The chain links TRBV14 to TRBJ1-2; 9 nucleotides line up with TRBD1. J was trimmed by 3 bases and V by 6 bases; bases with no gene match: 8. The germline V gene has CDR1 SGHDN and CDR2 FVKESK. The CDR3 runs 15 residues. The CDR3 region is CASSSAGTGYYGYTF. As DNA, the CDR3 is TGTGCCAGCAGTTCGGCCGGGACAGGGTACTATGGCTACACCTTC.

The V and J genes are TRBV6-5 and TRBJ2-7, with a possible D match to TRBD2 (6 bases). The CDR3 loop spans 16 amino acids. CDR1 is MNHEY and CDR2 is SVGAGI in the germline V gene. V shed 4 bases and J shed 4 bases, with 20 bases lying between them. CDR3 amino acids: CASSSSFGGGLYEQYF. The CDR3 bases are TGTGCCAGCAGTTCTTCCTTTGGCGGAGGGTTGTACGAGCAGTACTTC.

The genes are TRBV29-1 and TRBJ1-2; TRBD1 matches 7 bases. With 4 bases clipped from V and 3 bases from J, the junction kept 11 bases outside the gene matches. There are 15 residues in the CDR3. The germline V gene encodes CDR1 SQVTM and CDR2 ANQGSEA. The DNA of the CDR3 is TGCAGCGTTGTCCGTTCGGCCGGGACAGACTATGGCTACACCTTC. Amino acids: CSVVRSAGTDYGYTF.